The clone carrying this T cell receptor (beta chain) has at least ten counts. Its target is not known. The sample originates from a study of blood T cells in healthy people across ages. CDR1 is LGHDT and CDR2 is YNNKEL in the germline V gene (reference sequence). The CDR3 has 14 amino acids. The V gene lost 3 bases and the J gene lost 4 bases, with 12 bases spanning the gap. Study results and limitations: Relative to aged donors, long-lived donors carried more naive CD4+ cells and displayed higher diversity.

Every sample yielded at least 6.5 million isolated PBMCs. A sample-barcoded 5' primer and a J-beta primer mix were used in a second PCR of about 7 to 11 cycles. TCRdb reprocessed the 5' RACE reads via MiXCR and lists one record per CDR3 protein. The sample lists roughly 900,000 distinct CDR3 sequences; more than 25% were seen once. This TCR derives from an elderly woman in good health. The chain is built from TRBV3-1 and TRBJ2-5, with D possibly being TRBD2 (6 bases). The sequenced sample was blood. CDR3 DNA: TGTGCCAGCAGCCAGCGGGGAGTGCTAGAGACCCAGTACTTC. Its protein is CASSQRGVLETQYF.